This is a list of T cell receptor beta chains from one sample in a study of T cells in Graves' hyperthyroidism and ophthalmopathy. TCRdb redid the calling of the multiplex PCR reads with MiXCR, one entry per CDR3 protein. The table shows around 700,000 distinct CDR3 sequences, with roughly 20% occurring only once. Sequenced: blood. These receptor sequences come from a woman between 45 and 60 years old with Graves' hyperthyroidism that later progressed to Graves' ophthalmopathy. The CDR3 runs from the conserved cysteine through the conserved F or W. A D gene is named only where the DNA matches it firmly. Clone size is stated in some rows and not others, as once, few, many or a class when expanded.

size,J,D,V,CDR3,DNA
many,TRBJ2-1,TRBD1,TRBV3-1,CASSRDRVDGSEQFF,TGTGCCAGCAGCCGGGACAGGGTGGACGGTAGTGAGCAGTTCTTC
few,TRBJ2-5,TRBD2,TRBV4-2,CASSQDWQRGGKETQYF,TGTGCCAGCAGCCAAGATTGGCAGCGGGGGGGTAAAGAGACCCAGTACTTC
NA,TRBJ1-4,NA,TRBV15,CATSRDSSWTLAGEKLFF,TGTGCCACCAGCAGAGATTCTTCCTGGACACTCGCCGGAGAAAAACTGTTTTTT
few,TRBJ1-2,NA,TRBV20-1,CSALGGYTF,TGCAGTGCTCTGGGTGGCTACACCTTC
many,TRBJ1-2,NA,TRBV5-5,CASMSLVGKERGYGYTF,TGTGCCAGCATGTCCTTGGTAGGGAAGGAGAGAGGGTATGGCTACACCTTC
few,TRBJ1-1,TRBD1,TRBV6-5,CASSYPDRVTEAFF,TGTGCCAGCAGTTATCCGGACAGGGTCACTGAAGCTTTCTTT
few,TRBJ1-5,NA,TRBV6-1,CASSRARGNQPQHF,TGTGCCAGCAGTAGGGCGAGGGGCAATCAGCCCCAGCATTTT
few,TRBJ1-5,NA,TRBV3-1,CASSQDSGGSNQPQHF,TGTGCCAGCAGCCAAGATAGTGGTGGCAGCAATCAGCCCCAGCATTTT
NA,TRBJ2-3,TRBD1,TRBV7-3,CASRRTGADTQYF,TGTGCCAGCAGACGAACAGGGGCAGATACGCAGTATTTT
many,TRBJ2-2,NA,TRBV2,CASSTRRTNTGELFF,TGTGCCAGCAGCACCAGACGTACGAACACCGGGGAGCTGTTTTTT
NA,TRBJ1-4,NA,TRBV5-1,CASSSGTPKFEKLFF,TGCGCCAGCAGCTCCGGGACACCGAAGTTTGAAAAACTGTTTTTT
many,TRBJ2-1,NA,TRBV3-1,CASSQVGTGRLYNEQFF,TGTGCCAGCAGCCAAGTCGGAACGGGGCGTCTCTACAATGAGCAGTTCTTC
many,TRBJ2-5,NA,TRBV4-1,CASSQDGRGETQYF,TGCGCCAGCAGCCAAGATGGCAGGGGCGAGACCCAGTACTTC
NA,TRBJ1-4,TRBD1,TRBV4-2,CASSPGQGAGAGEKLFF,TGTGCCAGCAGCCCGGGACAGGGGGCGGGTGCGGGAGAAAAACTGTTTTTT
many,TRBJ1-1,NA,TRBV27,CASSLKLRALQGTEAFF,TGTGCCAGCAGTTTAAAACTCCGGGCCCTACAGGGCACTGAAGCTTTCTTT
many,TRBJ2-5,NA,TRBV2,CASIVGMGETQYF,TGTGCCAGTATAGTAGGGATGGGGGAGACCCAGTACTTC
NA,TRBJ1-6,NA,TRBV14,CASSQDRGSPLHF,TGTGCCAGCAGCCAAGATAGGGGATCACCCCTCCACTTT
NA,TRBJ1-2,NA,TRBV7-9,CASSLVGGTDNYGYTF,TGTGCCAGCAGCTTAGTTGGCGGCACAGATAACTATGGCTACACCTTC
NA,TRBJ1-2,NA,TRBV29-1,CSVRGSPYGYTF,TGCAGCGTTAGGGGGAGCCCCTATGGCTACACCTTC
NA,TRBJ2-2,NA,TRBV19,CASSIAPTGHTGELFF,TGTGCCAGTAGTATAGCACCCACAGGGCACACCGGGGAGCTGTTTTTT
NA,TRBJ2-1,NA,TRBV20-1,CSADRNNEQFF,TGCAGCGCAGACCGTAACAATGAGCAGTTCTTC
few,TRBJ1-4,NA,TRBV5-1,CASSPAIQGANEKLFF,TGCGCCAGCAGCCCGGCCATACAGGGTGCGAATGAAAAACTGTTTTTT
NA,TRBJ1-1,NA,TRBV19,CASSILWASNTEAFF,TGTGCCAGTAGTATTCTTTGGGCCTCGAACACTGAAGCTTTCTTT
few,TRBJ2-4,TRBD1,TRBV11-1,CASSSDRVNIQYF,TGTGCCAGCAGCTCCGACAGGGTCAACATTCAGTACTTC
few,TRBJ2-2,TRBD2,TRBV19,CASSATSELWGELFF,TGTGCCAGTTCTGCCACTAGCGAACTATGGGGGGAGCTGTTTTTT
NA,TRBJ2-1,NA,TRBV19,CASSIDGREQFF,TGTGCCAGTAGTATAGATGGCAGAGAGCAGTTCTTC
many,TRBJ2-3,NA,TRBV5-1,CASSLETRSTDTQYF,TGCGCCAGCAGCTTGGAAACACGTTCCACAGATACGCAGTATTTT
NA,TRBJ1-2,NA,TRBV9,CASSSRPGTEVWGYTF,TGTGCCAGCAGCTCGCGACCCGGGACGGAGGTTTGGGGCTACACCTTC
NA,TRBJ1-5,TRBD1,TRBV28,CASTTTGTGGSQPQHF,TGTGCCAGCACCACCACGGGGACAGGGGGCTCTCAGCCCCAGCATTTT
few,TRBJ2-7,NA,TRBV29-1,CSVRTEISSYEQYF,TGCAGCGTCAGGACAGAAATATCTTCCTACGAGCAGTACTTC
NA,TRBJ2-1,NA,TRBV29-1,CSFDIDYNEQFF,TGCAGCTTTGACATTGACTACAATGAGCAGTTCTTC
NA,TRBJ2-1,TRBD2,TRBV7-9,CASNDGGVSYNEQFF,TGTGCCAGCAATGACGGGGGGGTCTCCTACAATGAGCAGTTCTTC
few,TRBJ1-6,NA,TRBV6-1,CATSDSPSGNSPLHF,TGTGCCACCTCGGACAGTCCGTCGGGAAATTCACCCCTCCACTTT
few,TRBJ1-1,NA,TRBV5-1,CASSSLEEGTEAFF,TGCGCCAGCAGCTCCCTCGAGGAGGGCACTGAAGCTTTCTTT
NA,TRBJ2-7,NA,TRBV3-1,CASSPPGHTFEQYF,TGTGCCAGCAGCCCCCCGGGACACACTTTCGAGCAGTACTTC
few,TRBJ2-2,NA,TRBV19,CASTQIQGWVNTGELFF,TGTGCCAGTACGCAAATACAGGGTTGGGTGAACACCGGGGAGCTGTTTTTT
many,TRBJ2-2,NA,TRBV5-1,CASSLAGGHTGELFF,TGTGCCAGCAGCCTGGCTGGGGGACATACCGGGGAGCTGTTTTTT
many,TRBJ2-1,NA,TRBV18,CASSPQGGEQFF,TGTGCCAGCAGCCCACAGGGAGGCGAGCAGTTCTTC
few,TRBJ1-4,TRBD1,TRBV5-1,CASSPDRGGEKLFF,TGCGCCAGCAGCCCGGACAGGGGTGGTGAAAAACTGTTTTTT